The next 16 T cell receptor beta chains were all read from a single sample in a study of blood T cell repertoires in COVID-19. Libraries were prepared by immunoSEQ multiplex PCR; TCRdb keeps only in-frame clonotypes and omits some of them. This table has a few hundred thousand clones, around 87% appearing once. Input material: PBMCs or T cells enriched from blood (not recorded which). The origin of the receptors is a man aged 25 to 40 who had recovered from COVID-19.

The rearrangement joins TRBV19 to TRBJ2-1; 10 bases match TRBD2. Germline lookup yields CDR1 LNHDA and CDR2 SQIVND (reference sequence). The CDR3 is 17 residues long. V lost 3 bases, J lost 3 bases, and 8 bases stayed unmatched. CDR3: CASSIRLAGVNYNEQFF. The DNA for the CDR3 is TGTGCCAGTAGTATCAGGCTAGCGGGGGTGAACTACAATGAGCAGTTCTTC.

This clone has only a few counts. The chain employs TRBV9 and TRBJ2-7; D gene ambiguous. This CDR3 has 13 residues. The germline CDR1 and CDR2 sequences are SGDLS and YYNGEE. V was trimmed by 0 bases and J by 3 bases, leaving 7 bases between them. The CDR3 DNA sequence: TGTGCCAGCAGCGTAGTCCCCAACTACGAGCAGTACTTC. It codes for CASSVVPNYEQYF.

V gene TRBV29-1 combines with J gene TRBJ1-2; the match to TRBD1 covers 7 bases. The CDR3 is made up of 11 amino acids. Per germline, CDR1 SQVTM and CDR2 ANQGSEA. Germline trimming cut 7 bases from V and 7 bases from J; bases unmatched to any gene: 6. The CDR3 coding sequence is TGCAGCGCCAACAGGGGAGTTGGCTACACCTTC. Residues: CSANRGVGYTF.

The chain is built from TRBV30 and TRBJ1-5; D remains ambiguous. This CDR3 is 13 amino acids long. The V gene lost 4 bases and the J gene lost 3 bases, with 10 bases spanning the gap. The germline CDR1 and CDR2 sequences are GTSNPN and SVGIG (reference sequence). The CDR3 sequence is CAWTEGANQPQHF. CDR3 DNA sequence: TGTGCCTGGACTGAGGGAGCCAATCAGCCCCAGCATTTT.

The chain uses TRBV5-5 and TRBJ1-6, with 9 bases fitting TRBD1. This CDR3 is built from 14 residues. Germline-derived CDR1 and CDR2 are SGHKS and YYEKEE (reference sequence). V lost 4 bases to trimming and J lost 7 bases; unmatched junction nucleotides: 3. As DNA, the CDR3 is TGTGCCAGCAGCCCCGGACAGGGGAATTCACCCCTCCACTTT. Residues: CASSPGQGNSPLHF.

CDR3 loop: CASSTTGSATNEKLFF. Written as DNA, the CDR3 is TGTGCCAGCAGCACGACGGGATCTGCAACTAATGAAAAACTGTTTTTT. The J gene is TRBJ1-4, the V gene TRBV9; D not resolved. V was pared by 4 bases and J by 0 bases, with 13 bases between. Germline lookup yields CDR1 SGDLS and CDR2 YYNGEE. The CDR3 sequence is 16 residues long.

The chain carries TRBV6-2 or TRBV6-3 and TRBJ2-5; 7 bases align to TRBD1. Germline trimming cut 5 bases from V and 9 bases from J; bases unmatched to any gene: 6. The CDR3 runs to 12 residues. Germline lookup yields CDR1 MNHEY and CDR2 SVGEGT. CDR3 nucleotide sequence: TGTGCCAGCAGTACGGACAGGACGGCCCAGTACTTC. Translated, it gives CASSTDRTAQYF.

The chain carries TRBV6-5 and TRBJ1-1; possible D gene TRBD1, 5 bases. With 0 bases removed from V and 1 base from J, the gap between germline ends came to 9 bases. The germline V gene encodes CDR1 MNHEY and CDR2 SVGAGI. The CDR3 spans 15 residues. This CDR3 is CASSYSSQGNTEAFF. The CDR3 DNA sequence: TGTGCCAGCAGTTACTCCTCGCAGGGGAACACTGAAGCTTTCTTT.

CDR3 sequence (DNA): TGTGCCAGCTCACCACGGTCACTAGGGGGGCAGTTCTTC. Its protein is CASSPRSLGGQFF. The chain recombines TRBV18 with TRBJ2-1; D possibly corresponds to TRBD1 (6 bases). The germline V and J ends were trimmed by 1 base and 12 bases, with 13 bases remaining between them. This CDR3 has 13 amino acids. CDR1 KGHSH and CDR2 LQKENI come from the germline V gene.

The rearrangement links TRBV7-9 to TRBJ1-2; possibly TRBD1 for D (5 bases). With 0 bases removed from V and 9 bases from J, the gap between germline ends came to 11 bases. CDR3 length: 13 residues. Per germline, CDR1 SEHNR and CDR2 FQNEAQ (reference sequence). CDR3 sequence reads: CASSLADRISYTF. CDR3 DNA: TGTGCCAGCAGCTTAGCAGACAGAATCAGCTACACCTTC.

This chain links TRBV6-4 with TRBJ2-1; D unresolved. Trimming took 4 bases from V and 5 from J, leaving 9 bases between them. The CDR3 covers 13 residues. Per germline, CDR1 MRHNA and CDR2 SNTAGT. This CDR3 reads CASSVAVNNEQFF. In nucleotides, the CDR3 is TGTGCCAGCAGTGTGGCAGTCAACAATGAGCAGTTCTTC.

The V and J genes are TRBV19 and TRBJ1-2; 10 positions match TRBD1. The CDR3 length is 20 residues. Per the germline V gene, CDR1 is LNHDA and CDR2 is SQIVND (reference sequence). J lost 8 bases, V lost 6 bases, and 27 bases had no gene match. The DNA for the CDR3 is TGTGCCAGTAGAGAGGCCGAGACAGGGGGCGCCCATTGGGACCTTAGAGGCTACACCTTC. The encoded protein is CASREAETGGAHWDLRGYTF.

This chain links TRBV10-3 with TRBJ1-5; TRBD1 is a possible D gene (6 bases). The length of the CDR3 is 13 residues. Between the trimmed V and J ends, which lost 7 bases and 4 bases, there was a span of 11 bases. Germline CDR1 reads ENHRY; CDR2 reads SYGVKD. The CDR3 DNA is TGTGCCATCAATAAAGACAGGAATCAGCCCCAGCATTTT. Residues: CAINKDRNQPQHF.

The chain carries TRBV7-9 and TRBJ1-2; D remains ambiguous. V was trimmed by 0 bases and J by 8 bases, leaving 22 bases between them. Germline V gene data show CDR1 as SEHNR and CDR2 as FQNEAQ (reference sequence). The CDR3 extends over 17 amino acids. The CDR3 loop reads CASSLATTTTSFWGYTF. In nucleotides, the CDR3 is TGTGCCAGCAGCTTAGCCACTACCACTACATCTTTCTGGGGCTACACCTTC.

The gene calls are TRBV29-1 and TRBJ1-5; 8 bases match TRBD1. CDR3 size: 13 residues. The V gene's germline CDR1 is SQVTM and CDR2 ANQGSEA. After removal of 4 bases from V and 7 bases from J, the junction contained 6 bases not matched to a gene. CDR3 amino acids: CSVGEQGVQPQHF. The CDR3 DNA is TGCAGCGTTGGAGAACAGGGGGTACAGCCCCAGCATTTT.

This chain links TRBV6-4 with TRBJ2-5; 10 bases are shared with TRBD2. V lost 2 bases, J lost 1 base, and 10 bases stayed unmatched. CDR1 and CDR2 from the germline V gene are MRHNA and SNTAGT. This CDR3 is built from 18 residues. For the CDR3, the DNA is TGTGCCAGCAGTGACGGGCTAGCGGGGGAAACTTCCCAAGAGACCCAGTACTTC. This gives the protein CASSDGLAGETSQETQYF.